This T cell receptor beta chain emerged from a study of blood T cell repertoires in COVID-19. Study background: PBMCs, B-cell-depleted T cells, or T cells were the source of the cDNA or gDNA that made up the material.

Germline loops: CDR1 GTSNPN, CDR2 SVGIG (reference sequence). V lost 2 bases to trimming and J lost 5 bases, with 4 bases between them. There are 11 residues in the CDR3. This table comes from immunoSEQ multiplex PCR, and its TCRdb copy is limited to in-frame clones, with some not included. The sample comprises 310,000 or so clones, about 85% of which are singletons, and approximately 6% rests with the top ten. Assignments of participants to cohorts depended upon their own reported clinical history. In Cohort 3, a recovered donor had either two negative PCRs, clearance, or symptom resolution. This chain joins TRBV30 and TRBJ2-1; D remains ambiguous. This sequence was found in a woman aged 25 to 39 who had recovered from COVID-19. The sequenced sample was PBMCs or T cells enriched from blood (not recorded which). CDR3 in DNA: TGTGCCTGGAGTATCAACAATGAGCAGTTCTTC. Protein: CAWSINNEQFF.